What follows describes a single TCR beta chain. The study assigned cohorts using participant-reported clinical history. The data are from a study of blood T cell repertoires in COVID-19. On the study more broadly: Acute-phase and convalescent COVID-19 samples originated in the United States, Italy and Spain. Sample material is recorded as cDNA or gDNA derived from T cells, B-cell-depleted T cells, or PBMCs.

Libraries were prepared by immunoSEQ multiplex PCR; TCRdb keeps only in-frame clonotypes and omits some of them. The data contain some 320,000 clones, around nine tenths of them singletons. The clonotype was recovered from a man in his 60s who had recovered from COVID-19. Sample: PBMCs or T cells enriched from blood (not recorded which).

For the CDR3, the DNA is TGTGCCAGCAGTTATCTAGGGGGCGAAGGAGAAAAACTGTTTTTT. Protein: CASSYLGGEGEKLFF. The chain is built from TRBV6-5 and TRBJ1-4, with TRBD1 matching 7 bases. Trimming at V came to 3 bases and at J to 8 bases, leaving 9 bases not matched to a gene. Per germline, CDR1 MNHEY and CDR2 SVGAGI. The CDR3 extends over 15 amino acids.